Below are 3 T cell receptor beta chains sequenced from a single sample in a study of OX40 agonist ivuxolimab in advanced cancers. Libraries were prepared by immunoSEQ multiplex PCR; TCRdb keeps only in-frame clonotypes and omits some of them. Of about 18,000 clones in the sample, approximately 80% were seen once. The sequenced sample was CD4+ or CD8+ T cells sorted from blood, obtained in a trial of the OX40 agonist ivuxolimab. These receptors were collected from an adult with an advanced solid tumor such as melanoma, head and neck, liver or kidney cancer.

This clone was detected only a few times. The rearrangement uses TRBV19 and TRBJ2-1; D is possibly TRBD2 (6 bases). The CDR3 is 15 residues long. From germline, CDR1 is LNHDA and CDR2 SQIVND (reference sequence). The V end was cut by 7 bases, the J end by 8 bases, with 21 bases between. The CDR3 reads CASNANRDLWDEQFF. CDR3 nucleotide sequence: TGTGCCAGTAACGCGAACCGGGACTTATGGGATGAGCAGTTCTTC.

This chain uses TRBV7-6 with TRBJ2-7; D not certain. CDR1 and CDR2 from the germline V gene are SGHVS and FNYEAQ. The CDR3 has 12 amino acids. The V end was cut by 5 bases, the J end by 6 bases, with 11 bases between. The CDR3 DNA reads TGTGCCAGCAGCACCCAGGTCGGCGAGCAGTACTTC. The encoded protein is CASSTQVGEQYF.

The chain joins TRBV28 to TRBJ2-7, with D hard to call. Germline V gene lookup returns CDR1 MDHEN and CDR2 SYDVKM. The CDR3 has 11 residues. Trimming cost V 5 bases and J 7 bases, with 9 bases left between them. The CDR3: CASSPQREQYF. In DNA, the CDR3 is TGTGCCAGCAGTCCCCAGAGGGAGCAGTACTTC.